A single sample gave rise to the 27 T cell receptor beta chains below, sequenced in a study of untreated major depressive disorder. Method: immunoSEQ multiplex PCR; TCRdb's copy keeps in-frame clones and lacks some. The sample includes roughly 14,000 clones, approximately 90% of them seen just once. No cognate antigen is known for these TCRs. Notes on the study in general: CD4+ T cells from depressed patients used TRBV05-01 (Vbeta 5.1) more often than controls.

Sequencing was performed on CD4+ T cells from PBMCs. The source is a woman aged 25 to 45 with major depressive disorder.

This clone was counted a single time. V usage is TRBV13 and J usage is TRBJ2-3; no clear D. Looked up from germline, CDR1 is PRHDT and CDR2 is FYEKMQ (reference sequence). This CDR3 region has 15 residues. V lost 3 bases to trimming and J lost 2 bases, with 12 bases between them. In DNA, the CDR3 is TGTGCCAGCAGCTTCGGAGAGTCAATCACAGATACGCAGTATTTT. This encodes CASSFGESITDTQYF.

The CDR3 sequence is CASGKRSTYEQYF. The CDR3, as DNA: TGTGCCAGTGGGAAACGCTCGACCTACGAGCAGTACTTC. The gene calls are TRBV27 and TRBJ2-7; D gene uncertain. Germline V gene sequence: CDR1 MNHEY, CDR2 SMNVEV (reference sequence). The CDR3 sequence is 13 residues long. V lost 9 bases and J 2 bases, leaving 14 bases between the germline ends.

The chain uses TRBV18 and TRBJ2-7, with D maybe TRBD1 (6 bases). This CDR3 spans 13 amino acids. The germline V gene encodes CDR1 KGHSH and CDR2 LQKENI. V was cut by 5 bases and J by 5 bases, with 13 bases left in between. CDR3 DNA: TGTGCCAGCTCAGAACAGGGATTCCACGAGCAGTACTTC. Translation gives CASSEQGFHEQYF. The full variable domain, rest sourced from reference TRBV18 and TRBJ2-7, is NAGVMQNPRHLVRRRGQEARLRCSPMKGHSHVYWYRQLPEEGLKFMVYLQKENIIDESGMPKERFSAEFPKEGPSILRIQQVVRGDSAAYFCASSEQGFHEQYFGPGTRLTVT.

The J gene is TRBJ1-5, the V gene TRBV7-2; D remains ambiguous. Trimming removed 5 bases at V and 5 bases at J, with 13 bases between. The CDR3 runs 14 residues. Germline loops: CDR1 SGHTA, CDR2 FQGNSA. The CDR3, as DNA: TGTGCCAGCAGCCCAAGCCCAGATTATCAGCCCCAGCATTTT. Protein sequence: CASSPSPDYQPQHF.

The chain carries TRBV7-9 and TRBJ1-3; TRBD1 agrees at 9 bases. Germline values: CDR1 SEHNR, CDR2 FQNEAQ (reference sequence). The CDR3 consists of 15 residues. V gave up 4 bases and J gave up 4 bases; unmatched junction bases: 5. Written as DNA, the CDR3 is TGTGCCAGCAGCTCCGGACAGGGGCACGGAAACACCATATATTTT. Protein: CASSSGQGHGNTIYF.

The V call is TRBV25-1, the J call TRBJ2-1; 14 nucleotides agree with TRBD2. CDR1 is MGHDK and CDR2 is SYGVNS in the germline V gene. The CDR3 extends over 18 amino acids. The ends lost 2 bases at V and 6 bases at J; junction bases unmatched: 9. The CDR3 reads CASSEGLAGGSRFNEQFF. CDR3 DNA: TGTGCCAGCAGTGAAGGACTAGCGGGAGGTTCGAGGTTCAATGAGCAGTTCTTC.

The CDR3 loop reads CASSRNYPRANYGYTF. The DNA of the CDR3 is TGCGCCAGCAGTCGAAATTACCCCCGAGCTAACTATGGCTACACCTTC. V and J are TRBV23-1 and TRBJ1-2; D is ambiguous. TRBV23-1 is marked as an open reading frame, function uncertain. With 4 bases removed from V and 0 bases from J, the gap between germline ends came to 15 bases. The CDR3 is 16 amino acids.

CDR3 sequence: CASSLDSLSGYTF. The CDR3 bases are TGTGCCAGCAGCTTAGATTCCTTGAGTGGCTACACCTTC. The chain combines TRBV7-2 with TRBJ1-2; no firm D call. The V gene lost 1 base and the J gene lost 7 bases, with 10 bases spanning the gap. This CDR3 is built from 13 residues. The germline CDR1 and CDR2 sequences are SGHTA and FQGNSA. The full variable domain, rest sourced from reference TRBV7-2 and TRBJ1-2, is GAGVSQSPSNKVTEKGKDVELRCDPISGHTALYWYRQSLGQGLEFLIYFQGNSAPDKSGLPSDRFSAERTGGSVSTLTIQRTQQEDSAVYLCASSLDSLSGYTFGSGTRLTVV.

This clone was observed once. The chain links TRBV15 to TRBJ2-4; 7 bases agree with TRBD2. Germline V gene lookup returns CDR1 LNHNV and CDR2 YYDKDF (reference sequence). This CDR3 is built from 14 residues. V dropped 0 bases and J dropped 11; count of bases not matched to a gene: 7. CDR3 region: CATSRERTRPVQYF. The CDR3 DNA is TGTGCCACCAGCAGAGAACGGACTAGACCAGTTCAGTACTTC.

The V and J genes are TRBV11-2 and TRBJ1-1, with TRBD1 matching over 7 bases. V lost 5 bases to trimming and J lost 0 bases; unmatched junction nucleotides: 12. Germline CDR1 is SGHAT and CDR2 is FQNNGV. The CDR3 runs to 17 residues. The CDR3 region has the DNA TGTGCCAGCAGCCCACGTGGGACAGCCACCATGAACACTGAAGCTTTCTTT. Amino acid sequence: CASSPRGTATMNTEAFF.

This chain links TRBV6-5 with TRBJ2-2; D unresolved. The ends were cut back, 7 bases at V and 2 bases at J, with 8 bases in the middle. This CDR3 spans 13 amino acids. CDR1 and CDR2 from the germline V gene are MNHEY and SVGAGI. The CDR3 sequence is CASKARNTGELFF. As DNA, the CDR3 is TGTGCCAGCAAAGCCAGAAACACCGGGGAGCTGTTTTTT.

The V call is TRBV10-3, the J call TRBJ2-2, with D possibly TRBD2 on 6 matching bases. The CDR3 is made up of 16 amino acids. The germline V gene has CDR1 ENHRY and CDR2 SYGVKD. V lost 4 bases to trimming and J lost 1 base, with 13 bases between them. In nucleotides, the CDR3 is TGTGCCATCAGTGGTACTTTGGGAGGGAACACCGGGGAGCTGTTTTTT. Translating it yields CAISGTLGGNTGELFF.

The genes are TRBV18 and TRBJ2-7; D call uncertain. Germline values: CDR1 KGHSH, CDR2 LQKENI. Trimming took 2 bases from V and 0 from J, leaving 17 bases between them. The CDR3 is 17 amino acids. The CDR3 DNA follows: TGTGCCAGCTCACCAACTAACCCCAGCTTCAGCTCCTACGAGCAGTACTTC. The encoded protein is CASSPTNPSFSSYEQYF. Variable domain in full (rest from reference TRBV18 and TRBJ2-7): NAGVMQNPRHLVRRRGQEARLRCSPMKGHSHVYWYRQLPEEGLKFMVYLQKENIIDESGMPKERFSAEFPKEGPSILRIQQVVRGDSAAYFCASSPTNPSFSSYEQYFGPGTRLTVT.

This chain links TRBV7-9 with TRBJ2-7; a weak D match, TRBD2 (5 bases). V lost 1 base and J lost 13, with 20 bases in between. In germline, CDR1 is SEHNR, CDR2 FQNEAQ (reference sequence). The CDR3 runs 14 residues. The CDR3 spells CASSLGGEAYKVYF. In nucleotides, the CDR3 is TGTGCCAGCAGCTTAGGGGGAGAAGCCTACAAGGTTTACTTC.

This clone was observed once. The gene calls are TRBV7-2 and TRBJ2-3; D possibly corresponds to TRBD2 (5 bases). Germline CDR1 and CDR2: SGHTA and FQGNSA. The CDR3 is made up of 16 amino acids. Deletions cut 0 bases from V and 3 bases from J, with 13 bases between. The CDR3 here is CASSLALGPGTDTQYF. The CDR3 nucleotides are TGTGCCAGCAGCTTAGCGCTCGGGCCGGGAACAGATACGCAGTATTTT. The full variable domain, completed using reference TRBV7-2 and TRBJ2-3, is GAGVSQSPSNKVTEKGKDVELRCDPISGHTALYWYRQSLGQGLEFLIYFQGNSAPDKSGLPSDRFSAERTGGSVSTLTIQRTQQEDSAVYLCASSLALGPGTDTQYFGPGTRLTVL.

The rearrangement uses TRBV19 and TRBJ2-2, with 11 positions matching TRBD2. CDR1 LNHDA and CDR2 SQIVND come from the germline V gene (reference sequence). The V segment lost 10 bases and the J segment 4 bases; nucleotides outside the gene matches: 8. This CDR3 comprises 15 residues. The CDR3 spells CATQGLAVFTGELFF. The DNA of the CDR3 is TGTGCCACCCAGGGACTAGCGGTATTCACCGGGGAGCTGTTTTTT.

The rearrangement links TRBV4-2 to TRBJ2-7; weak D call: TRBD2 (5 bases). The CDR3 is 15 amino acids. The germline V gene has CDR1 LGHNA and CDR2 YNFKEQ. The V end lost 4 bases, the J end lost 0 bases, and 13 bases lay between the germline ends. The CDR3 is CASSRIGGSSYEQYF. CDR3 nucleotides: TGTGCCAGCAGCCGAATTGGAGGCAGCTCCTACGAGCAGTACTTC.

This sequence joins TRBV30 and TRBJ1-2; TRBD1 matches 8 bases. The CDR3 covers 12 residues. Germline lookup yields CDR1 GTSNPN and CDR2 SVGIG (reference sequence). V dropped 3 bases and J dropped 8; count of bases not matched to a gene: 5. The CDR3 here is CAWSGDRGGYTF. CDR3 DNA: TGTGCCTGGAGCGGAGACAGGGGAGGCTACACCTTC.

This clone was recorded once. The chain is built from TRBV27 and TRBJ1-1, with 8 bases lining up with TRBD1. The CDR3 has 14 amino acids. V lost 3 bases to trimming and J lost 5 bases; unmatched junction nucleotides: 5. Germline-derived CDR1 and CDR2 are MNHEY and SMNVEV (reference sequence). CDR3 sequence reads: CASSFRQGRTEAFF. In DNA, the CDR3 is TGTGCCAGCAGTTTCCGACAGGGGAGGACTGAAGCTTTCTTT.

V usage is TRBV4-1 and J usage is TRBJ2-7; a weak D match, TRBD1 (6 bases). Germline CDR1 reads MGHRA; CDR2 reads YSYEKL. V was clipped by 0 bases and J by 3 bases, with 18 bases between them. The CDR3 sequence is 17 residues long. CDR3 in amino acids: CASSQDRWGTGSYEQYF. CDR3 coding DNA: TGCGCCAGCAGCCAAGATCGGTGGGGAACAGGGAGCTACGAGCAGTACTTC.

This chain links TRBV27 with TRBJ1-5; 10 bases are shared with TRBD1. Germline values: CDR1 MNHEY, CDR2 SMNVEV (reference sequence). This CDR3 comprises 19 residues. The V segment lost 6 bases and the J segment 2 bases; nucleotides outside the gene matches: 16. CDR3 sequence (DNA): TGTGCCAGCAGGTTACGGGCGACAGGGGGCGCGTCCCGCAATCAGCCCCAGCATTTT. Translated: CASRLRATGGASRNQPQHF.

On this clone itself: At one boundary the junction diverges from the germline segment, which might be a read error. The J gene is TRBJ2-5, the V gene TRBV6-1, with D possibly being TRBD1 or TRBD2 (5 bases each). Looked up from germline, CDR1 is MNHNS and CDR2 is SASEGT. This CDR3 region has 16 residues. The CDR3 region is CASREGWLGVSETQYF. CDR3 nucleotide sequence: TGTGCCAGCAGAGAAGGGTGGTTGGGGGTTTCGGAGACCCAGTACTTC.

The rearrangement joins TRBV5-1 to TRBJ2-1, with 10 bases fitting TRBD1. This CDR3 spans 15 amino acids. Trimming at V came to 6 bases and at J to 2 bases, leaving 5 bases not matched to a gene. The V gene's germline CDR1 is SGHRS and CDR2 YFSETQ. DNA of the CDR3: TGCGCCAGCACGCCGGACAGGGGGACCTACAATGAGCAGTTCTTC. This translates into CASTPDRGTYNEQFF.

The V gene is TRBV5-4, the J gene TRBJ2-7, with D tentatively TRBD1 (5 bases). Trimming shortened V by 0 bases and J by 3 bases, and 13 bases separated the two germline ends. There are 15 residues in the CDR3. CDR1 and CDR2 (germline): SGHNT, YYREEE (reference sequence). The CDR3 bases are TGTGCCAGCAGCTTGGCAGGGCCCCTCTACTACGAGCAGTACTTC. The encoded protein is CASSLAGPLYYEQYF.

This chain joins TRBV27 and TRBJ1-5; possibly TRBD1 for D (5 bases). This CDR3 is built from 17 residues. V dropped 5 bases and J dropped 6 bases, with 23 bases sitting between them. CDR1 and CDR2 from the germline V gene are MNHEY and SMNVEV (reference sequence). CDR3 coding DNA: TGTGCCAGCAGTCTGTACGGACATGGAGCTTGGGGTCAGCCCCAGCATTTT. Amino acid sequence: CASSLYGHGAWGQPQHF.

The gene calls are TRBV9 and TRBJ1-5, with no clear D. Trimming shortened V by 0 bases and J by 4 bases, and 11 bases separated the two germline ends. Germline V lookup: CDR1 SGDLS, CDR2 YYNGEE. The CDR3 is 15 amino acids. The CDR3 loop reads CASSVGGSQNQPQHF. In DNA, the CDR3 is TGTGCCAGCAGCGTAGGAGGGAGTCAGAATCAGCCCCAGCATTTT.

The rearrangement uses TRBV6-5 and TRBJ1-2; 9 bases map to TRBD1. The CDR3 covers 13 residues. The trim removed 6 bases at V and 8 bases at J, leaving 7 bases unmatched. The germline CDR1 and CDR2 sequences are MNHEY and SVGAGI. CDR3 nucleotides: TGTGCCAGCAGGTCAACAGGGGGCGACGGCTACACCTTC. Amino acids: CASRSTGGDGYTF.